This entry features one T cell receptor (beta chain) sequence. One junction end disagrees with the germline gene, perhaps due to a read error. Sample-barcoded 5' priming and a J-beta primer mix drove a second PCR of roughly 6 to 12 cycles. Sequencing of every sample gave 2.5 million or more CDR3-containing paired-end reads. TCRdb used MiXCR to reprocess the 5' RACE reads, holding one entry per CDR3 protein. The sample has over 600,000 distinct CDR3 sequences, 20% to 25% seen once. This sample stems from a study of blood T cells in healthy people across ages. The germline CDR1 and CDR2 sequences are MNHEY and SVGAGI. This CDR3 region has 13 residues.

The TCR was taken from a man aged 65-85 years in good health. J is TRBJ1-1 and V is TRBV6-5, with D hard to call. The source material was blood. CDR3 amino acids: CASSPGMNTEAVF. CDR3 DNA: TGTGCCAGCAGCCCGGGTATGAACACTGAAGCTGTCTTT.